This TCR beta chain is from a study of T cells in Graves' hyperthyroidism and ophthalmopathy. Trimming took 7 bases from V and 4 from J; bases not matched to a gene: 4. There are 12 residues in the CDR3. Germline lookup yields CDR1 DFQATT and CDR2 SNEGSKA (reference sequence). This clonotype appeared many times. The source material, RNA transcripts, was used to amplify TCR beta CDR3 regions. Carried out on the TCR CDR3, a first-round RT-PCR used the HTBI primer set. TCRdb redid the calling of the multiplex PCR reads with MiXCR, one entry per CDR3 protein. Counted here are roughly 700,000 distinct CDR3 sequences, around 16% occurring once; the ten biggest clones make up roughly 16%.

Material for sequencing was blood. The receptor was isolated from a man aged 50 to 60 with Graves' hyperthyroidism. The chain has TRBV20-1 and TRBJ1-1, with 9 bases lining up with TRBD1. CDR3 sequence: CSDNRGLTEAFF. The CDR3 DNA reads as TGCAGTGATAACAGGGGGCTCACTGAAGCTTTCTTT.